This T cell receptor (beta chain) was documented in a study of cytomegalovirus exposure and HLA in healthy donors. Notes on the study in general: The investigators catalogued some 150 TCR beta chains as cytomegalovirus-associated. Rarity held for most TCR sequences, but there were some public TCRs that occurred in many donors.

This CDR3 region has 14 residues. The germline V gene has CDR1 MDHEN and CDR2 SYDVKM. Sequenced by immunoSEQ multiplex PCR; TCRdb stores in-frame clones only, minus some. Counted here are over 150,000 clones, around 90% occurring once; the ten biggest clones make up 3% to 3.5%. This clone came up a few times. No antigen is known for it. One end of the junction fails to match germline, which may point to a read error. Sequencing used PBMCs. The chain has TRBV28 and TRBJ2-7, with D possibly TRBD1 on 6 matching bases. This receptor was identified in a woman younger than 30 in good health and CMV-seropositive. CDR3 region: CASSFMIGDIRPHF. CDR3 DNA: TGTGCCAGCAGTTTTATGATCGGGGACATCCGCCCCCACTTC.